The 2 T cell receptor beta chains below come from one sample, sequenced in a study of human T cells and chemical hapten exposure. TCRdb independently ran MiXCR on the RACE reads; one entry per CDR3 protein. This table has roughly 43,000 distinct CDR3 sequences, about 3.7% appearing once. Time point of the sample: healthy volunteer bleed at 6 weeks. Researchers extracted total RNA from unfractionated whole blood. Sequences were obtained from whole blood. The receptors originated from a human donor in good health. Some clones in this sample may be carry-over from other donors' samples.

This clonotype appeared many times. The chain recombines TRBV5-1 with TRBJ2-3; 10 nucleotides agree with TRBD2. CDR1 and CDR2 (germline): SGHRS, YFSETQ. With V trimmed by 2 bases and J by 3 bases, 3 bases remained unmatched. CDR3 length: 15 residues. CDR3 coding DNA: TGCGCCAGCAGCTTCTCTAGCGGGAGAACAGATACGCAGTATTTT. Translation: CASSFSSGRTDTQYF.

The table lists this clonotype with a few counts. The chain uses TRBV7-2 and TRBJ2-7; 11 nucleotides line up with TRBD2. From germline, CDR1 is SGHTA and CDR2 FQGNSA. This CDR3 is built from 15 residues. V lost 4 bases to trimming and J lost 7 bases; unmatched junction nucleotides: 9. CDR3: CASSSASGRSEEQYF. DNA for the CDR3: TGTGCCAGCAGCTCCGCTAGCGGGAGGTCGGAAGAGCAGTACTTC.